This T cell receptor beta chain was sequenced for a study of Ad26.COV2.S vaccination and SARS-CoV-2 variants. The ends lost 2 bases at V and 4 bases at J; junction bases unmatched: 17. CDR3 length equals 19 residues. Germline CDR1 and CDR2: SGHTA and FQGNSA. Specified treatment: around 19 received Ad26.COV2.S at low or high dose, single or two shots; about 5 received placebo; per-sample allocation not given. Following the first vaccine or placebo injection, samples were taken on day 63. Measured with immunoSEQ multiplex PCR; TCRdb has only the in-frame clones, and not every one. The table has 240,000 or so clones, approximately 88% seen once; the top ten hold around a tenth.

The chain has TRBV7-2 and TRBJ2-1; TRBD1 aligns across 7 bases. The TCR originated in a person between 18 and 65 years old who received the Ad26.COV2.S COVID-19 vaccine or a placebo. Here the sequenced sample was peripheral blood, taken in a trial of Ad26.COV2.S vaccine versus placebo. The CDR3: CASSLTPGHDRVLYNEQFF. The DNA of the CDR3 is TGTGCCAGCAGCTTAACCCCAGGGCACGACAGGGTACTGTACAATGAGCAGTTCTTC. Looking up the rest from reference TRBV7-2 and TRBJ2-1 gives the full variable domain: GAGVSQSPSNKVTEKGKDVELRCDPISGHTALYWYRQSLGQGLEFLIYFQGNSAPDKSGLPSDRFSAERTGGSVSTLTIQRTQQEDSAVYLCASSLTPGHDRVLYNEQFFGPGTRLTVL.